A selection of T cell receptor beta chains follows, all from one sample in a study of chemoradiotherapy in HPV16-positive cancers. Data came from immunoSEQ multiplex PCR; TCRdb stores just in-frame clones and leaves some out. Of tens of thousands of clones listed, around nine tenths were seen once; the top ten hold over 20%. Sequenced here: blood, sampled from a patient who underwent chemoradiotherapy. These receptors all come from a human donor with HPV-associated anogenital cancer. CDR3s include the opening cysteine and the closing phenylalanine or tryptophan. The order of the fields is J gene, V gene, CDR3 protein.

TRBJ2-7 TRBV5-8 CASSIGQGGDEQYF
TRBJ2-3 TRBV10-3 CAISDPPTGGTQYF
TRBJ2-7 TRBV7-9 CASSLGTGEQYF
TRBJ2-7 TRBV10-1 CASSLQGSYEQYF
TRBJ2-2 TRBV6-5 CASSYRGRTGELFF
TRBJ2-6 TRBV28 CASSLPSISGANVLTF
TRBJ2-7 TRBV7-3 CASSLGTSGAEQYF
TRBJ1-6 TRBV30 CASKGSYNSPLHF
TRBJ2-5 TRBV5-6 CASSFWSGGRETQYF
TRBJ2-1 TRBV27 CASRSGTGSGEQFF
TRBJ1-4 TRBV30 CAWSRQGEKLFF